This paragraph reports one T cell receptor (beta chain). Trimming removed 3 bases from V and 4 bases from J, with 12 bases in between. The CDR3 has 15 residues. Germline V lookup: CDR1 SGHTA, CDR2 FQGTGA. Assay: immunoSEQ multiplex PCR; the TCRdb copy retains only in-frame clones and omits some. Of approximately 400 clones in the sample, approximately 86% were seen once. The sample originates from a study of brain metastases from non-small cell lung cancer. The origin of this receptor is a donor at least 40 years old with non-small cell lung cancer. The source material was tissue from a brain metastasis. The chain recombines TRBV7-3 with TRBJ2-2; no firm D call. In nucleotides, the CDR3 is TGTGCCAGCAGCTTTACCCCAGACTTCACCGGGGAGCTGTTTTTT. It yields the protein CASSFTPDFTGELFF.